Included here is one T cell receptor beta chain sequence, with context. The entry originates in a study of control samples from healthy donors and cancer patients. The assay was immunoSEQ multiplex PCR, and TCRdb's table has in-frame clones only and misses some. The table lists about 20,000 clones, 88% of them singletons. The trim removed 2 bases at V and 5 bases at J, leaving 10 bases unmatched. CDR3 length equals 17 residues. In germline, CDR1 is WNHNN, CDR2 SYGVQD (reference sequence). Specimen: PBMCs. V is TRBV10-1 and J is TRBJ2-1; TRBD2 matches 9 bases. The TCR sequence derives from a woman aged 55-69 years with head and neck cancer. CDR3 coding DNA: TGCGCCAGCAGTGAGGGGTTAGCGGGAGCTTCCCACAATGAGCAGTTCTTC. It specifies CASSEGLAGASHNEQFF.